This TCR beta chain was sequenced during a study of blood T cell repertoires in COVID-19. Original handling: Reference gene primers were amplified, and this amplification served to estimate nucleated cell counts. Clones were sequenced by immunoSEQ multiplex PCR, and TCRdb holds only the in-frame ones, with some missing. That table furnishes V, J and clone size, whereas the DNA furnished D and trimming. The sample has 240,000 or so clones; approximately 82% are singletons. Trimming pared 0 bases from V and 2 bases from J, leaving 6 bases between. Germline V lookup: CDR1 SGHDT, CDR2 YYEEEE. This CDR3 comprises 14 residues.

This TCR was recovered from a woman over 75 with acute or convalescent COVID-19. The sample was peripheral blood. The V gene is TRBV5-6, the J gene TRBJ1-5; D unclear. For the CDR3, the DNA is TGTGCCAGCAGCTTGGGGAGCCGCAATCAGCCCCAGCATTTT. It encodes CASSLGSRNQPQHF.